Below, 14 T cell receptor beta chains from the same sample are listed, as sequenced in a study of T cell responses to AZD1222 COVID-19 vaccine. Clones were read by immunoSEQ multiplex PCR, and TCRdb kept only the in-frame ones, dropping some. Of 150,000 to 160,000 clones in the sample, under 95% were seen once. The sequenced sample was peripheral blood, obtained on day 0 of AZD1222 vaccination. The source is an adult in good health.

This chain connects TRBV29-1 to TRBJ1-2; tentatively, D is TRBD1 (6 bases). The CDR3 extends over 12 amino acids. Germline CDR1 SQVTM, CDR2 ANQGSEA. Trimming pared 3 bases from V and 6 bases from J, leaving 11 bases between. The CDR3 DNA reads as TGCAGCGTTGACTTAGGGGGTGATGGCTACACCTTC. It specifies CSVDLGGDGYTF.

The chain joins TRBV5-1 to TRBJ2-5; D tentatively fits TRBD1 or TRBD2 (6 bases each). The CDR3 covers 15 residues. Trimming removed 4 bases at V and 5 bases at J, with 18 bases between. Germline V CDR1 and CDR2: SGHRS, YFSETQ. DNA of the CDR3: TGCGCCAGCAGCGCCGGAGGAGGGGGTTGGGAGACCCAGTACTTC. It codes for CASSAGGGGWETQYF. Supplemented by reference TRBV5-1 and TRBJ2-5, the full variable domain reads KAGVTQTPRYLIKTRGQQVTLSCSPISGHRSVSWYQQTPGQGLQFLFEYFSETQRNKGNFPGRFSGRQFSNSRSEMNVSTLELGDSALYLCASSAGGGGWETQYFGPGTRLLVL.

CDR3 loop: CASSVVSAGAVGEQFF. The DNA of the CDR3 is TGTGCCAGCAGCGTAGTATCGGCGGGGGCCGTTGGTGAGCAGTTCTTC. The chain is built from TRBV9 and TRBJ2-1, with TRBD2 as a possible D gene (7 bases). The CDR3 has 16 residues. Deletions cut 0 bases from V and 9 bases from J, with 19 bases between. CDR1 SGDLS and CDR2 YYNGEE come from the germline V gene. Full variable domain (remainder filled in from reference TRBV9 and TRBJ2-1): DSGVTQTPKHLITATGQRVTLRCSPRSGDLSVYWYQQSLDQGLQFLIQYYNGEERAKGNILERFSAQQFPDLHSELNLSSLELGDSALYFCASSVVSAGAVGEQFFGPGTRLTVL.

This clone was recorded once. The V gene is TRBV7-2, the J gene TRBJ1-1; no firm D call. The germline V gene has CDR1 SGHTA and CDR2 FQGNSA. This CDR3 has 11 amino acids. With 8 bases removed from V and 7 bases from J, the gap between germline ends came to 11 bases. This CDR3 reads CASQPTVEAFF. CDR3 bases: TGTGCCAGCCAACCGACGGTTGAAGCTTTCTTT.

The J gene is TRBJ1-2, the V gene TRBV25-1, with a tentative D call TRBD1 (5 bases). Germline lookup yields CDR1 MGHDK and CDR2 SYGVNS. The CDR3 has 14 residues. The V end was cut by 8 bases, the J end by 8 bases, with 21 bases between. The CDR3 region has the DNA TGTGCCAGCGAGGGCCCAGGGACGAACGGGGGCTACACCTTC. Encoded protein: CASEGPGTNGGYTF.

The chain has TRBV5-1 and TRBJ2-1; D gene uncertain. Trimming shortened V by 0 bases and J by 6 bases, and 10 bases separated the two germline ends. Germline CDR1 reads SGHRS; CDR2 reads YFSETQ. The CDR3 runs to 14 residues. For the CDR3, the DNA is TGCGCCAGCAGCTTGGTTGAGACCCTCAATGAGCAGTTCTTC. Translation gives CASSLVETLNEQFF.

The chain uses TRBV5-6 and TRBJ1-5, with D hard to call. Deletions cut 4 bases from V and 7 bases from J, with 15 bases between. The CDR3 extends over 14 amino acids. Per germline, CDR1 SGHDT and CDR2 YYEEEE. DNA of the CDR3: TGTGCCAGCAGCCTAGACCCTGACGGACAGCCCCAGCATTTT. As protein: CASSLDPDGQPQHF. Full variable domain (outside the CDR3, taken from reference TRBV5-6 and TRBJ1-5): DAGVTQSPTHLIKTRGQQVTLRCSPKSGHDTVSWYQQALGQGPQFIFQYYEEEERQRGNFPDRFSGHQFPNYSSELNVNALLLGDSALYLCASSLDPDGQPQHFGDGTRLSIL.

A remark on this clone: Germline and junction disagree at one end, which may indicate a read error. The V and J genes are TRBV12-3 or TRBV12-4 and TRBJ2-7; D not resolved. The CDR3 is 13 amino acids. CDR3 in DNA: TGTGCCAGCAGTTTATCTACCGTATACGGGCAGTACTTC. Amino acids: CASSLSTVYGQYF.

V gene TRBV5-1 combines with J gene TRBJ2-2, with a tentative D call TRBD1 (5 bases). Germline V gene lookup returns CDR1 SGHRS and CDR2 YFSETQ. This CDR3 is built from 15 residues. Trimming cost V 1 base and J 3 bases, with 10 bases left between them. CDR3 sequence: CASSLSVTDTGELFF. The CDR3 DNA is TGCGCCAGCAGCTTGTCGGTGACAGACACCGGGGAGCTGTTTTTT.

This clone was picked up one time. The CDR3 loop is CASSPPGQGGYGYTF. For the CDR3, the DNA is TGTGCCAGCTCACCACCGGGACAGGGGGGCTATGGCTACACCTTC. The chain carries TRBV18 and TRBJ1-2; TRBD1 agrees at 11 bases. CDR3 size: 15 residues. Germline V lookup: CDR1 KGHSH, CDR2 LQKENI. Unmatched junction bases numbered 1, after V lost 0 bases and J lost 4 bases.

The V and J genes are TRBV19 and TRBJ1-2; 7 bases line up with TRBD1. Germline V gene sequence: CDR1 LNHDA, CDR2 SQIVND (reference sequence). The CDR3 spans 14 residues. V dropped 6 bases and J dropped 2; count of bases not matched to a gene: 6. The CDR3 region is CASREDRVNYGYTF. The CDR3 DNA follows: TGTGCCAGTAGGGAAGACAGGGTAAACTATGGCTACACCTTC.

The chain joins TRBV6-5 to TRBJ1-6; no clear D gene. Trimming pared 4 bases from V and 13 bases from J, leaving 11 bases between. CDR1 and CDR2 (germline): MNHEY, SVGAGI. The CDR3 sequence is 12 residues long. CDR3: CASSSPGSPLHF. CDR3 nucleotide sequence: TGTGCCAGCAGTTCCCCGGGGTCTCCCCTCCACTTT.

The chain uses TRBV18 and TRBJ1-2, with 7 positions matching TRBD1. This CDR3 spans 14 amino acids. Germline CDR1 KGHSH, CDR2 LQKENI. V lost 3 bases and J lost 8; bases outside the gene matches: 9. The CDR3 DNA follows: TGTGCCAGCTCACCTTTAGGGGGCGATTGGGGCTACACCTTC. Translating gives CASSPLGGDWGYTF.

The chain employs TRBV30 and TRBJ1-1; D is uncertain. Germline assignment: CDR1 GTSNPN and CDR2 SVGIG (reference sequence). V shed 8 bases and J shed 2 bases, with 9 bases lying between them. This CDR3 comprises 11 residues. CDR3 in amino acids: CANGENTEAFF. For the CDR3, the DNA is TGTGCCAACGGGGAAAACACTGAAGCTTTCTTT.